The present entry profiles one T cell receptor beta chain with its context. Its antigen is currently not known. Base qualities are missing; no much larger clone stands one base away. Counted from cysteine to phenylalanine, this CDR3 has 14 amino acids. Just CDR3 DNA is preserved here, 42 bases in frame from base 1. V lost 3 bases and J lost 3 bases; the stretch between them is 13 bases long. CDR1 is given as SGHRS and CDR2 as YFSETQ, both from the germline V gene. The data derive from a study of T-cell memory formation after mild COVID-19 (TCRdb year 2021). For the wider study: TCR sequence clusters from the two donors were found to be largely donor specific. Longitudinal TCRalpha and TCRbeta repertoire sequencing tracked T-cell clones expanding and contracting after mild COVID-19 in a couple of donors. Two young, previously healthy adult volunteers, one female and one male, were included in the cohort.

TCRdb lists the instrument as Illumina NovaSeq 6000. Using 5'RACE with constant-segment primers, TCRalpha and TCRbeta cDNA libraries were constructed, with sample barcodes and unique molecular identifiers added in the process. Trizol reagent was used to extract RNA from every sample. Library amplification was performed in two PCR steps, and a second sample barcode and Illumina TruSeq adapters were introduced in the second step. Libraries were sequenced on an Illumina NovaSeq with 2 x 150 bp paired-end reads. Turning to the authors' computational methods: The reads were demultiplexed and collapsed into UMI-guided consensus sequences using migec v1.2.7. Using mixcr v2.1.11, UMI consensuses were aligned to TRA and TRB V and J templates and then assembled into clonotypes. Expanded or contracted clonotypes were those called significant by both edgeR and NoisET, with noise models trained on biological replicates. For edgeR calls, a false discovery rate-adjusted p below 0.01 and a log2 fold-change threshold of 1 were applied. As an exploratory analysis of dynamics, max-normalized trajectories of the 1000 most abundant clonotypes were examined by PCA with hierarchical clustering. Each responding clone was given a CD4 or CD8 phenotype based on the CD4+ and CD8+ repertoires, which had been sequenced separately. TCRdb trimmed public reads at Q25 via fastp, called clones via MiXCR and kept in-frame beta chains. All rows with the same CDR3 protein become a single entry with the most common DNA and genes. Here the V and J calls rest on TCRdb's processing, not on the authors' analysis. Within this sample are around 320,000 distinct CDR3 sequences, with 25% to 30% of them counted one time only. The ten biggest clones cover approximately 13% of the sample.

The investigation overall reported the following: Clones contracting from day 15 to 85 had balanced CD4/CD8 phenotypes, while a second wave expanding from day 15 to 37 was biased towards CD4+. SARS-CoV-2 specificity of the second-wave clones peaking on day 37 was not confirmed. Contracting CD4+ clones appeared mostly in the CM and EM memory subsets, whereas CD8+ clones were enriched in EMRA. Some responding clones were found in pre-infection memory, which suggests that pre-existing cross-reactive memory T cells took part in the SARS-CoV-2 response. Only a couple of mild cases were covered by the study, and larger cohorts that include severe cases with pre-infection samples were considered necessary.

Ficoll-Paque density gradient centrifugation was the method used to isolate PBMCs. This sequence was found in an adult woman who had mild COVID-19 (a few samples of this study predate the infection). The sample titles of this study are shuffled in the database, so cell type and time point are left out; the donor was told from shared clones. The V and J genes are TRBV5-1 and TRBJ2-7; the D segment cannot be called with confidence. Source material: PBMCs or a T cell subset sorted from them (not recorded which). In nucleotide form, the sequence is TGCGCCAGCAGCTCTGGTGGCGGCTACTACGAGCAGTACTTC. It translates to CASSSGGGYYEQYF.